A selection of T cell receptor beta chains follows, all from one sample in a study of T cell repertoires in aging, cancer and after chemotherapy. TCRdb re-derived calls from the multiplex PCR reads in MiXCR, one entry per CDR3 protein. The sample holds some 8,000 distinct CDR3 sequences, 37% seen once. Sequencing input: blood. All receptors derive from a human donor in good health. Both conserved end residues are part of each CDR3. D genes are given only for firm matches. Expanded clones are given a class, and other clones once, few, many or no size at all.

TRBV6-2/TRBV6-3,TRBD2,TRBJ2-2,.,TGTGCCAGCAGTCCCCCCGAGCGGGAAGGTTCCGGGGAGCTGTTTTTT,CASSPPEREGSGELFF
TRBV12-3/TRBV12-4,.,TRBJ2-3,few,TGTGCCAGCAGCGAAAGGGGCGGGGAGTCAGATACGCAGTATTTT,CASSERGGESDTQYF
TRBV18,.,TRBJ1-1,.,TGTGCCAGCTCACCGCTCACTAGAGGGGGGACTGAAGCTTTCTTT,CASSPLTRGGTEAFF
TRBV19,.,TRBJ2-2,medium-sized,TGTGCCAGTAGTATTTTTCGGGGCGGGGAGCTGTTTTTT,CASSIFRGGELFF
TRBV5-4,TRBD1,TRBJ2-5,medium-sized,TGTGCCAGTTCGGCAGGGGGCGTCCAAGAGACCCAGTACTTC,CASSAGGVQETQYF
TRBV6-2/TRBV6-3,TRBD2,TRBJ2-7,medium-sized,TGTGCCAGCAGCCGACGACTAGCGGGGGCGTCCTACGAGCAGTACTTC,CASSRRLAGASYEQYF
TRBV10-3,.,TRBJ2-3,.,TGTGCCATTCAGAGACTAGAGCGGGATACGCAGTATTTT,CAIQRLERDTQYF
TRBV18,TRBD1,TRBJ1-5,.,TGTGCCAGCTCAGTGACAGGGCTTAGCAATCAGCCCCAGCATTTT,CASSVTGLSNQPQHF
TRBV6-5,TRBD2,TRBJ2-3,few,TGTGCCAGCAGATTAGCGGGAGTGACAGATACGCAGTATTTT,CASRLAGVTDTQYF
TRBV19,.,TRBJ2-7,medium-sized,TGTGCCAGTAGCGACAGACAACGATACGAGCAGTACTTC,CASSDRQRYEQYF
TRBV27,TRBD2,TRBJ2-2,few,TGTGCCAGCGGGAGGGTGAACACCGGGGAGCTGTTTTTT,CASGRVNTGELFF
TRBV5-6,TRBD1,TRBJ2-3,.,TGTGCCAGCAGCTCCATGACAGGGGGCCGTGGAGCAACAGATACGCAGTATTTT,CASSSMTGGRGATDTQYF
TRBV6-2/TRBV6-3,TRBD1,TRBJ2-7,.,TGTGCCAGCAGTCAGGGGGAGACCTACGAGCAGTACTTC,CASSQGETYEQYF
TRBV27,.,TRBJ1-4,few,TGTGCCAGCAGTTTTCAGAATGAAAAACTGTTTTTT,CASSFQNEKLFF
TRBV6-4,.,TRBJ2-2,.,TGTGCCAGCATGGAGGGGTCGAACACCGGGGAGCTGTTTTTT,CASMEGSNTGELFF
TRBV12-3/TRBV12-4,TRBD1,TRBJ2-3,.,TGTGCCAGCAGTTTAGGGACAGGGGTAGTTACAGATACGCAGTATTTT,CASSLGTGVVTDTQYF
TRBV20-1,.,TRBJ2-5,.,TGCAGTGCTATGCCCAGTATCGGGACCCAGTACTTC,CSAMPSIGTQYF
TRBV4-2,.,TRBJ2-2,.,TGTGCCAGCAGCCAAGGACAGTATCTAACCCTCACCGGGGAGCTGTTTTTT,CASSQGQYLTLTGELFF
TRBV5-6,TRBD2,TRBJ2-7,few,TGTGCCAGCAGCTTGGACCGGGAGGAGAGACCGGCTACCTACGAGCAGTACTTC,CASSLDREERPATYEQYF
TRBV6-2/TRBV6-3,TRBD2,TRBJ2-5,.,TGTGCCAGCAGGATCTTAGCAACTAGCGGGGTACAAGAGACCCAGTACTTC,CASRILATSGVQETQYF
TRBV6-6,TRBD1,TRBJ1-6,.,TGTGCCAGCAGTTACGGGGCCGGACAGGGGTTTAATTCACCCCTCCACTTT,CASSYGAGQGFNSPLHF
TRBV6-2/TRBV6-3,.,TRBJ2-7,.,TGTGCCAGCAGTTACGATGGGGCTCCTCCGGACGAGCAGTACTTC,CASSYDGAPPDEQYF